This T cell receptor beta chain stems from a study of blood T cell repertoires in COVID-19. Study details: Donors in the United States, Italy and Spain gave samples during acute or convalescent COVID-19.

Per the authors' pipeline: Nucleated cell counts were estimated from reference gene primer amplification. Assay used: immunoSEQ multiplex PCR; TCRdb lists only in-frame clones, some missing. V, J and clone size were drawn from that table, and D and trimming were deduced from the DNA. The sample contains 130,000 to 150,000 clones, about four fifths of which appear only once. Trimming stripped 3 bases from V and 4 bases from J, with 14 bases between. Germline V gene lookup returns CDR1 SGDLS and CDR2 YYNGEE. The CDR3 is 15 amino acids. The chain employs TRBV9 and TRBJ1-5; tentative D call: TRBD1 (5 bases). Sequencing input: peripheral blood. The receptor's source is a man between 65 and 85 years old who had recovered from COVID-19. The DNA of the CDR3 is TGTGCCAGCAGCGCCGGGGACGGGAGAAATCAGCCCCAGCATTTT. It specifies CASSAGDGRNQPQHF.